Reported below is one T cell receptor beta chain. These data originate in a study of shared clonotypes between healthy human individuals. Sorted-subset replicate PCRs used around 200 ng of genomic DNA. This amount corresponded to some 32,000 T cell genomes. Sequenced by immunoSEQ multiplex PCR; TCRdb stores in-frame clones only, minus some. There are 730,000 or so clones in the sample; roughly 70% occur only once, and less than 2% lies in the top ten. The CDR3 sequence is 14 residues long. In germline, CDR1 is SGHTS, CDR2 YDEGEE. The V segment lost 4 bases and the J segment 6 bases; nucleotides outside the gene matches: 6.

The sequence derives from a woman aged 25 to 45 in good health. The specimen sequenced was memory CD4+ T cells sorted from blood. Indicated subset: CD45RA-negative fraction. The J gene is TRBJ2-7, the V gene TRBV5-8, with 11 bases that match TRBD1. The chain's CDR3 is CASSPRDRGIEQYF. CDR3 DNA: TGTGCCAGCAGCCCCCGGGACAGGGGGATCGAGCAGTACTTC.